This T cell receptor beta chain came from a study of beta chain features in type 1 diabetes. Looking at the study overall: All samples yielded over 95,000,000 examined sorted cells. Study-level findings and limits: The study left unresolved whether HLA type influences TCRB rearrangement. Moderately but significantly shorter TCRB CDR3s were found in Type 1 diabetes patients in all four CD4+ subsets. It was possible that PCR favored shorter templates, equally so in patients and controls.

This CDR3 is built from 16 residues. Germline CDR1 and CDR2: SGHRS and YFSETQ. With 3 bases removed from V and 0 bases from J, the gap between germline ends came to 12 bases. Of the isolated RNA, all was reverse transcribed, and so the sequenced material was expressed TCRB transcripts. Here immunoSEQ multiplex PCR was the method, and the copy in TCRdb shows in-frame clones only, minus some. The sample holds 100,000 to 150,000 clones, 9% seen once. Each donor gave one heparinised blood draw averaging about 120 mL. This clone was counted between two and nine times. Its antigen remains unidentified. The same CDR3 also results from other DNA sequences found in this sample.

Sequencing was carried out using central memory CD4+ T cells from blood. The chain joins TRBV5-1 to TRBJ2-2; TRBD1 is a possible D gene (6 bases). The clonotype originates from a man younger than 40 with type 1 diabetes. The chain's CDR3 is CASSSTTGTNTGELFF. The DNA of the CDR3 is TGCGCCAGCAGCTCCACAACAGGGACGAACACCGGGGAGCTGTTTTTT.